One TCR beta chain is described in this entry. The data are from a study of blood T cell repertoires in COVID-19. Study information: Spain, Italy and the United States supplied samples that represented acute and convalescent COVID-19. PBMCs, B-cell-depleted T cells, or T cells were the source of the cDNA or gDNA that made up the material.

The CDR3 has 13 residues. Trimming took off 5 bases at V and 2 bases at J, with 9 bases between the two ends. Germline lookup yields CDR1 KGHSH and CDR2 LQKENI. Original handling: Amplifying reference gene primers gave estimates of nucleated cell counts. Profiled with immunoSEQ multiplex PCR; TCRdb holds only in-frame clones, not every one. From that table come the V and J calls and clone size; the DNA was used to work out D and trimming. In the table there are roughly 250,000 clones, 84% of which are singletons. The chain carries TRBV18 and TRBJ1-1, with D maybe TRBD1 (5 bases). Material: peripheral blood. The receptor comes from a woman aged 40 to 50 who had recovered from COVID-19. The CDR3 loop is CASSRGINTEAFF. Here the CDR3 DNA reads TGTGCCAGCTCAAGGGGAATCAACACTGAAGCTTTCTTT.